This T cell receptor (beta chain) was identified during a study of blood T cell repertoires in COVID-19. Study information: COVID-19 samples collected from the United States, Italy and Spain covered acute and convalescent phases.

Original handling: Amplification of reference gene primers provided the estimated nucleated cell counts. The protocol was immunoSEQ multiplex PCR, while the TCRdb copy is restricted to in-frame clones and leaves out a portion. V, J and clone size reflect that table, while D and trimming were determined from the DNA. The sample has about 180,000 clones, 80% to 90% seen once. This TCR was sampled from a man in his 60s with acute or convalescent COVID-19. The sequenced sample consisted of peripheral blood.

CDR3 in amino acids: CASSGTSGRSYEQFF. The CDR3 DNA follows: TGTGCCAGTAGCGGGACTAGCGGGAGGTCTTATGAGCAGTTCTTC. The V call is TRBV19, the J call TRBJ2-1; 15 bases fit TRBD2. The germline V gene encodes CDR1 LNHDA and CDR2 SQIVND (reference sequence). The CDR3 has 15 residues. V was clipped by 6 bases and J by 8 bases; unmatched bases: 5.